One and the same sample provided the 5 T cell receptor beta chains below, sequenced in a study of CD8+CD57+ T cells in acquired aplastic anemia. In patients chosen for sequencing, flow cytometry had shown CD8+CD57+ cell expansion. Genomic DNA was employed as the template in profiling TCR beta VDJ and CDR3. In TCRdb, the reads were re-called with MiXCR into one record per CDR3 protein. The sample contains about 270,000 distinct CDR3 sequences, 70% to 85% of which appear only once. The sequenced sample consisted of sorted CD4+, CD8+, or CD8+CD57+ T cells (not recorded which) from PBMCs. Source of these receptors: a human donor with aplastic anemia.

In regard to this clonotype: A read error may explain this, as a much larger clone is one base away. Given the absence of the conserved phenylalanine or tryptophan at the CDR3 end, a read error is likely. It is unclear where the CDR3 begins or ends on the DNA, so no DNA is shown, and the CDR3 is as TCRdb lists it. V and J are TRBV7-9 and TRBJ1-6. The CDR3 totals 13 residues, both ends included. CDR1 and CDR2 (germline): SEHNR, FQNEAQ (reference sequence). This CDR3 is CASSPAPTHYGYT.

This rearrangement joins TRBV2 to TRBJ2-1; 7 bases line up with TRBD2. The CDR3 is 15 residues long. Germline V gene lookup returns CDR1 SNHLY and CDR2 FYNNEI. Losses at the gene ends were 4 bases for V and 0 bases for J; bases not matched to a gene: 3. This CDR3 is CASSGRGSSYNEQFF. In DNA, the CDR3 is TGTGCCAGCAGTGGGCGGGGGAGCTCCTACAATGAGCAGTTCTTC.

This chain uses TRBV9 with TRBJ1-6; D gene ambiguous. Germline V gives CDR1 SGDLS, CDR2 YYNGEE. Trimming pared 2 bases from V and 17 bases from J, leaving 23 bases between. The CDR3 is 15 residues long. CDR3 in amino acids: CASSVFRPQTPTIHF. Written as DNA, the CDR3 is TGTGCCAGCAGCGTCTTCAGGCCGCAAACCCCTACCATCCACTTT.

The chain links TRBV7-2 to TRBJ2-1; the D gene is possibly TRBD2 (6 bases). The ends were cut back, 3 bases at V and 8 bases at J, with 20 bases in the middle. The germline V gene has CDR1 SGHTA and CDR2 FQGNSA. The CDR3 sequence is 16 residues long. The CDR3, as DNA: TGTGCCAGCAGCTTTCAAAGAGGCGGGGATACCGATGAGCAGTTCTTC. Translated, it gives CASSFQRGGDTDEQFF.

The J gene is TRBJ2-7, the V gene TRBV15; TRBD1 agrees at 10 bases. V shed 0 bases and J 5 bases; nucleotides not matched to a gene: 4. From germline, CDR1 is LNHNV and CDR2 YYDKDF (reference sequence). CDR3 length equals 15 residues. The CDR3 reads CATSRDRQGANEQYF. Written as DNA, the CDR3 is TGTGCCACCAGCAGAGATAGACAGGGGGCGAACGAGCAGTACTTC.